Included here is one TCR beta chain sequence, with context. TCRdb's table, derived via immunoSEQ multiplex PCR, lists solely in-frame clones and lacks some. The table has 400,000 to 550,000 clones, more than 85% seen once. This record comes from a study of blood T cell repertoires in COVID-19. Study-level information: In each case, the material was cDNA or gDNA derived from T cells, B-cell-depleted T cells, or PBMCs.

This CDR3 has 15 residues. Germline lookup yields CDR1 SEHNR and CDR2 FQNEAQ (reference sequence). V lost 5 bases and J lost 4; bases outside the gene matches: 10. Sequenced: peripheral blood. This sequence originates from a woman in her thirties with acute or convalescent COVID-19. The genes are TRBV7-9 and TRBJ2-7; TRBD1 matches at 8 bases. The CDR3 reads CASSHGSGGKYEQYF. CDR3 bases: TGTGCCAGCAGCCACGGGTCAGGGGGCAAATACGAGCAGTACTTC. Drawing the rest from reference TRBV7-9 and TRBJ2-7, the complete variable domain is DTGVSQNPRHKITKRGQNVTFRCDPISEHNRLYWYRQTLGQGPEFLTYFQNEAQLEKSRLLSDRFSAERPKGSFSTLEIQRTEQGDSAMYLCASSHGSGGKYEQYFGPGTRLTVT.